This TCR beta chain was observed in a study of response to subunit inactivated influenza vaccine. The trim removed 3 bases at V and 10 bases at J, leaving 6 bases unmatched. There are 13 residues in the CDR3. Looked up from germline, CDR1 is SGHRS and CDR2 is YFSETQ. As regards this clonotype: The antigen remains unidentified.

Each CDR3 protein gets one entry after TCRdb re-called the RT-PCR reads with MiXCR. The table records 650,000 or so distinct CDR3 sequences, 13% to 15% of them present only once. Findings and caveats of the study: T cells newly recruited by each seasonal influenza vaccination are few, the authors suggested.

This material consisted of PBMCs from blood, taken 14 days before vaccination. The TCR originated in a man in his forties or fifties who received an inactivated influenza vaccine. The J gene is TRBJ2-1, the V gene TRBV5-1, with 8 bases lining up with TRBD1. The CDR3, as DNA: TGCGCCAGCAGCTCCCAGGGGGCGGAGGAGCAGTTCTTC. This sequence encodes CASSSQGAEEQFF.